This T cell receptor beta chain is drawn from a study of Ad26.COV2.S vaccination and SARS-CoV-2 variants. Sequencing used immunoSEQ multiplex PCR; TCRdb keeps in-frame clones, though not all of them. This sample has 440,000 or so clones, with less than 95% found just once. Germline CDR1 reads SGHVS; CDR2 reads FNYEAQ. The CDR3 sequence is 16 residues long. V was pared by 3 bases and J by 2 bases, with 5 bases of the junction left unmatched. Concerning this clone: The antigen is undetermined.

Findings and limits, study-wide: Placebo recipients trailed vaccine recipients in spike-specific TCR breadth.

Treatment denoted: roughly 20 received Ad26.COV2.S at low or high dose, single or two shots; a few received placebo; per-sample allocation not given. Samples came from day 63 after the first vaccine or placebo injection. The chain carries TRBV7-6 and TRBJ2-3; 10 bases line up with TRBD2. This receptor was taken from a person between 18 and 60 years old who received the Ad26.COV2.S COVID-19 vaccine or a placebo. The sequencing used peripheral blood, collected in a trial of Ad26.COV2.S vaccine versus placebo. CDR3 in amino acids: CASSLSLAGATDTQYF. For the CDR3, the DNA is TGTGCCAGCAGCTTGAGCCTAGCGGGGGCCACAGATACGCAGTATTTT.